At least ten counts were recorded for the clone carrying this T cell receptor (beta chain). Its antigen is currently unknown. Uncontrolled infection, other autoimmune disease, pregnancy and lactation each barred patients from inclusion. It was RNA transcripts that yielded the amplified TCR beta CDR3 regions. Initially, a first-round RT-PCR of the TCR CDR3 employed the HTBI primer set. TCRdb passed the multiplex PCR reads through MiXCR, listing each CDR3 protein once. Among approximately 370,000 distinct CDR3 sequences listed, approximately 15% were seen once. This sample is drawn from a study of T cells in Graves' hyperthyroidism and ophthalmopathy. Whole-study results and caveats: Model predictions of ophthalmopathy came a median around 6.5 months before onset.

Sequencing was performed on blood. This clonotype originated in a woman in her 30s with Graves' hyperthyroidism.

The CDR3, as DNA: TGTGCCAGCAGGCTGTACAATGAGCAGTTCTTC. Its translation is CASRLYNEQFF. The gene calls are TRBV3-1 and TRBJ2-1; D is undetermined. Trimming stripped 6 bases from V and 4 bases from J, with 4 bases between. This CDR3 region has 11 residues. Germline CDR1 and CDR2: LGHDT and YNNKEL (reference sequence).